The present T cell receptor beta chain was sequenced within a study of CD8+ T cells in alopecia areata. Study-level points and caveats: Affected scalp, especially in alopecia totalis/universalis, had a higher clonality than normal scalp did.

As to treatment: oral pan-JAK inhibitor, 5-10 mg twice daily. Researchers gathered lesional scalp punch biopsies and peripheral blood from patients with alopecia areata. cDNA reverse transcribed from extracted RNA served as the sequencing template. The protocol was immunoSEQ multiplex PCR, while the TCRdb copy is restricted to in-frame clones and leaves out a portion. The sample includes 200,000 to 250,000 clones, under 75% of them seen just once. Notes on this clone: Its antigen is unknown.

The TCR comes from a human donor with alopecia areata. The source material was CD4+ T cells sorted from blood, sampled at week 4, from a patient treated with tofacitinib.

The DNA for the CDR3 is TGCAGCTCAGAAAGACAGGCGAACACTGAAGCTTTCTTT. This gives the protein CSSERQANTEAFF. The chain links TRBV29-1 to TRBJ1-1; a weak D match, TRBD1 (6 bases). V lost 8 bases and J 1 base, leaving 14 bases between the germline ends. CDR3 size: 13 residues. Germline CDR1 and CDR2: SQVTM and ANQGSEA.